This T cell receptor (beta chain) comes out of a study of shared clonotypes between healthy human individuals. Clones were read by immunoSEQ multiplex PCR, and TCRdb kept only the in-frame ones, dropping some. The sample comprises about 1 million clones, approximately 68% of which are singletons, and nearly 1.5% rests with the top ten. The germline V gene has CDR1 MDHEN and CDR2 SYDVKM. V shed 7 bases and J shed 1 base, with 11 bases lying between them. The CDR3 sequence is 14 residues long. Sequences were obtained from memory CD4+ T cells sorted from blood. Indicated subset: CD45RA-negative fraction. The receptor comes from a young man in good health. This chain uses TRBV28 with TRBJ1-5, with D possibly being TRBD1 (5 bases). Here the CDR3 DNA reads TGTGCCAGCATAGATCGGGGGAGCAATCAGCCCCAGCATTTT. This encodes CASIDRGSNQPQHF.